This T cell receptor beta chain was captured in a study of T cell responses to AZD1222 COVID-19 vaccine. Germline V gene lookup returns CDR1 LNHDA and CDR2 SQIVND (reference sequence). This CDR3 comprises 11 residues. Trimming at V came to 4 bases and at J to 10 bases, leaving 4 bases not matched to a gene. The study's findings and limits: Spike-specific TCR breadth and depth grew following two AZD1222 doses. Clonal diversity was possibly underestimated; the donors were predominantly white British and more often female. Reportedly, close to half of spike-specific TCRs are directed against unmutated variant regions. CD4 TCRs covered the whole spike, strongest at regions 160-218 and 743-854.

Here immunoSEQ multiplex PCR was the method, and the copy in TCRdb shows in-frame clones only, minus some. This sample has some 97,000 clones, with about 89% found just once. Notes on this clone: Antigen: not known.

The sample was peripheral blood, taken on day 0 of AZD1222 vaccination. The receptor's source is an adult in good health. The chain combines TRBV19 with TRBJ2-7; 7 bases align to TRBD1. The DNA of the CDR3 is TGTGCCAGTAGTACACGGGACAGACAGTACTTC. Translated: CASSTRDRQYF.